This TCR beta chain was identified in a study of cytomegalovirus exposure and HLA in healthy donors. Whole-study findings and limits: Analyzed later, association rates of TCRs varied across HLA loci, with DRB1 most and HLA-C fewest. The productive fraction for most TCR beta V segments was about 87% or about 30% in an earlier analysis. Some V segments, including TRBV6-2 and TRBV6-3, were excluded as indistinguishable.

Trimming shortened V by 1 base and J by 2 bases, and 10 bases separated the two germline ends. The CDR3 sequence is 15 residues long. Looked up from germline, CDR1 is SGHRS and CDR2 is YFSETQ. As to this clone: Its antigen is unknown.

It was with 60 Vbeta and 13 Jbeta primers that the PCR ran. Clones were read by immunoSEQ multiplex PCR, and TCRdb kept only the in-frame ones, dropping some. The table includes approximately 130,000 clones, 65% to 90% detected once. Healthy people donating bone marrow made up the donors. The rearrangement uses TRBV5-1 and TRBJ1-5; no reliable D call. This TCR derives from a man aged 50-60 years in good health and CMV-seronegative. The material sequenced was PBMCs. Here the CDR3 reads CASSLLGLGNQPQHF. The CDR3 DNA reads as TGCGCCAGCAGCTTGCTGGGCTTGGGCAATCAGCCCCAGCATTTT.